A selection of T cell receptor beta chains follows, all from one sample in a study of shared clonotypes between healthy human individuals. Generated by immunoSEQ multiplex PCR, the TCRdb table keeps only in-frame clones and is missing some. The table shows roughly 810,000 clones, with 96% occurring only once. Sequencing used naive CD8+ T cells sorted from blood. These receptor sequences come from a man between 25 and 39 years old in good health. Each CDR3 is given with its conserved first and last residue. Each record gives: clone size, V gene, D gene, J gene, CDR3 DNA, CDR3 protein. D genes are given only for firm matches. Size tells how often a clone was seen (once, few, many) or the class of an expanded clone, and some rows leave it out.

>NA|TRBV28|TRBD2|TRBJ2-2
TGTGCCAGCGGCTTTGGGACTAGCAGGGGGGAGCTGTTTTTT
CASGFGTSRGELFF
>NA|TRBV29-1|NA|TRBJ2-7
TGCAGCGGGTGGACCAGCTCCTACGAGCAGTACTTC
CSGWTSSYEQYF
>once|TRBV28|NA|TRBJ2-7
TGTGCCAGCAGCCACATTCAGCAGGGCGAGCAGTACTTC
CASSHIQQGEQYF
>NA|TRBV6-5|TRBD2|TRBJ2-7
TGTGCCAGCAGTTCATCTAGCGGCTCCTACGAGCAGTACTTC
CASSSSSGSYEQYF
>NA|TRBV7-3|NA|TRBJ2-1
TGTGCCAGCAGCTTAGGGGTCCAGGGTAGTAATGAGCAGTTCTTC
CASSLGVQGSNEQFF
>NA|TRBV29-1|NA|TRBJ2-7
TGCAGCGTTGAAGTCACAGGGAGCTCCTACGAGCAGTACTTC
CSVEVTGSSYEQYF
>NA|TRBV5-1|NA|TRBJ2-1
TGCGCCAGCAGCCGCGGGGGCGACTACAATGAGCAGTTCTTC
CASSRGGDYNEQFF
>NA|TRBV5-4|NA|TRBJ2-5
TGTGCCAGCAGCTTGGTGGACTTCCAAGAGACCCAGTACTTC
CASSLVDFQETQYF
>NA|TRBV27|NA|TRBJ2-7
TGTGCCAGCAGCCCTCTAGCCTTTATCAAGACCCAGGGAGAGCAGTACTTC
CASSPLAFIKTQGEQYF
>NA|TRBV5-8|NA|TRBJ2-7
TGTGCCAGCAGCCTTCTGGGGGGTTCCTACGAGCAGTACTTC
CASSLLGGSYEQYF
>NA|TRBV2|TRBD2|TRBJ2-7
TGTGCCAGCAGTGCGGCTAGCGGGATGAACGAGCAGTACTTC
CASSAASGMNEQYF
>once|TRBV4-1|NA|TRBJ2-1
TGCGCCAGCAGCCAAGAGGTCGGGAGCCCCTACAATGAGCAGTTCTTC
CASSQEVGSPYNEQFF
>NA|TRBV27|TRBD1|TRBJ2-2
TGTGCCAGCAGTCCGGACAGGATGAACACCGGGGAGCTGTTTTTT
CASSPDRMNTGELFF